Below are 23 T cell receptor beta chains sequenced from a single sample in a study of OX40 agonist ivuxolimab in advanced cancers. Method: immunoSEQ multiplex PCR; TCRdb's copy keeps in-frame clones and lacks some. The top ten hold approximately 10% of the sample, which has tens of thousands of clones, 75% to 90% seen once. The sequences come from CD4+ or CD8+ T cells sorted from blood, collected in a trial of the OX40 agonist ivuxolimab. The source of these receptors is an adult with an advanced solid tumor such as melanoma, head and neck, liver or kidney cancer.

DNA for the CDR3: TGTGCCAGCAGCTTGAGACAGTCCTCCTACGAGCAGTACTTC. The encoded protein is CASSLRQSSYEQYF. This rearrangement joins TRBV13 to TRBJ2-7; perhaps TRBD1 as D (5 bases). V lost 3 bases, J lost 0 bases, and 9 bases lay in between. From germline, CDR1 is PRHDT and CDR2 FYEKMQ (reference sequence). The CDR3 has 14 residues.

The chain has TRBV5-5 and TRBJ2-7; D not resolved. Per germline, CDR1 SGHKS and CDR2 YYEKEE (reference sequence). The ends were cut back, 4 bases at V and 0 bases at J, with 5 bases in the middle. The CDR3 length is 12 residues. The CDR3 DNA follows: TGTGCCAGCAGCATCAGCTCCTACGAGCAGTACTTC. It codes for CASSISSYEQYF.

The chain is built from TRBV5-1 and TRBJ2-5; D is uncertain. The V end was cut by 0 bases, the J end by 3 bases, with 6 bases between. The germline gives CDR1 SGHRS, CDR2 YFSETQ. CDR3 size: 13 residues. The CDR3 sequence is CASSLDSEETQYF. The CDR3 coding sequence is TGCGCCAGCAGCTTGGACTCGGAAGAGACCCAGTACTTC.

This clone was detected only once. This chain joins TRBV15 and TRBJ1-5; 7 bases fit TRBD1. This CDR3 is 16 amino acids long. CDR1 and CDR2 from the germline V gene are LNHNV and YYDKDF (reference sequence). Trimming at V came to 5 bases and at J to 3 bases, leaving 10 bases not matched to a gene. For the CDR3, the DNA is TGTGCCACCAGCGGGAGACAGGGTGGTACCAATCAGCCCCAGCATTTT. It encodes CATSGRQGGTNQPQHF.

Remarks on this clone: The sample has other DNA sequences that encode this CDR3 too. This chain links TRBV7-9 with TRBJ1-1; D is unresolved. V was trimmed by 0 bases and J by 4 bases, leaving 3 bases between them. The CDR3 runs 12 residues. The germline V gene encodes CDR1 SEHNR and CDR2 FQNEAQ (reference sequence). CDR3 residues: CASSLALTEAFF. Written as DNA, the CDR3 is TGTGCCAGCAGCTTAGCTCTCACTGAAGCTTTCTTT.

In this sample, this clone turned up once. CDR3 DNA sequence: TGTGCCTGGAGTGACCTAGCGGGGGGGCCCGATGAGCAGTTCTTC. Translating gives CAWSDLAGGPDEQFF. The rearrangement joins TRBV30 to TRBJ2-1, with 12 nucleotides matching TRBD2. With 1 base clipped from V and 8 bases from J, the junction kept 6 bases outside the gene matches. There are 15 residues in the CDR3. CDR1 and CDR2 (germline): GTSNPN, SVGIG (reference sequence). Together with reference TRBV30 and TRBJ2-1, the CDR3 gives the full variable domain: SQTIHQWPATLVQPVGSPLSLECTVEGTSNPNLYWYRQAAGRGLQLLFYSVGIGQISSEVPQNLSASRPQDRQFILSSKKLLLSDSGFYLCAWSDLAGGPDEQFFGPGTRLTVL.

The gene calls are TRBV6-6 and TRBJ1-1, with D maybe TRBD1 (5 bases). This CDR3 has 14 amino acids. Per the germline V gene, CDR1 is MNHNY and CDR2 is SVGAGI (reference sequence). The V end was cut by 2 bases, the J end by 0 bases, with 7 bases between. The CDR3 spells CASSYRGMNTEAFF. Written as DNA, the CDR3 is TGTGCCAGCAGTTACCGGGGGATGAACACTGAAGCTTTCTTT.

A single count supports this clone. V and J are TRBV27 and TRBJ1-1; the match to TRBD1 covers 8 bases. Germline V CDR1 and CDR2: MNHEY, SMNVEV (reference sequence). After removal of 5 bases from V and 0 bases from J, the junction contained 5 bases not matched to a gene. The CDR3 has 15 residues. The CDR3 DNA sequence: TGTGCCAGCAGTCGGCGGACAGGGATGAACACTGAAGCTTTCTTT. As protein: CASSRRTGMNTEAFF.

The rearrangement links TRBV9 to TRBJ2-3; 8 positions match TRBD1. Trimming took 4 bases from V and 6 from J; bases not matched to a gene: 7. Germline values: CDR1 SGDLS, CDR2 YYNGEE. This CDR3 has 14 amino acids. As DNA, the CDR3 is TGTGCCAGCAGCAGTCGACAGGGGCAGGATACGCAGTATTTT. It translates to CASSSRQGQDTQYF.

The V and J genes are TRBV27 and TRBJ2-7, with TRBD1 matching 9 bases. CDR1 and CDR2 (germline): MNHEY, SMNVEV (reference sequence). The ends lost 1 base at V and 5 bases at J; junction bases unmatched: 9. The CDR3 totals 16 residues. The CDR3 nucleotides are TGTGCCAGCAGTTTATATTCCGGGACAGGGATCGACGAGCAGTACTTC. As protein: CASSLYSGTGIDEQYF.

This clone was seen only once. This rearrangement joins TRBV2 to TRBJ2-3; 9 nucleotides agree with TRBD2. Germline CDR1 reads SNHLY; CDR2 reads FYNNEI. Trimming at V came to 4 bases and at J to 3 bases, leaving 11 bases not matched to a gene. This CDR3 spans 17 amino acids. This CDR3 is CASSGKYSGRNTDTQYF. DNA for the CDR3: TGTGCCAGCAGTGGCAAATATAGCGGGAGAAATACAGATACGCAGTATTTT.

The rearrangement joins TRBV12-1 to TRBJ1-5; TRBD1 is taken as the D call from the table, unchecked against the DNA. TRBV12-1 is deemed a pseudogene. The CDR3 covers 18 residues. The CDR3: CASSSSDRLFYSNQPQHF. CDR3 coding DNA: TGTGCCAGCAGCTCCTCGGACAGGCTTTTTTATAGCAATCAGCCCCAGCATTTT.

This clone has just one count. The chain has TRBV27 and TRBJ1-4; D call uncertain. V was pared by 5 bases and J by 7 bases, with 20 bases between. Germline V lookup: CDR1 MNHEY, CDR2 SMNVEV (reference sequence). The CDR3 runs 16 residues. The CDR3 here is CASSVGLSARFEKLFF. The DNA for the CDR3 is TGTGCCAGCAGTGTAGGCCTGTCGGCGAGGTTTGAAAAACTGTTTTTT.

The chain joins TRBV2 to TRBJ2-7, with D perhaps TRBD1 (5 bases). CDR1 is SNHLY, CDR2 FYNNEI, per germline. CDR3 length: 13 amino acids. The V and J ends lost 10 bases and 0 bases respectively, with 13 bases between them. This CDR3 is CATLTETSYEQYF. CDR3 DNA sequence: TGTGCCACCCTGACAGAGACCTCCTACGAGCAGTACTTC.

The chain carries TRBV7-9 and TRBJ2-7; D remains ambiguous. The germline CDR1 and CDR2 sequences are SEHNR and FQNEAQ (reference sequence). V was pared by 6 bases and J by 7 bases, with 22 bases between. The CDR3 has 15 residues. CDR3 bases: TGTGCCAGCAGACCACCCTCAACGGTTGGATGGGAGCAGTACTTC. It is translated as CASRPPSTVGWEQYF.

V gene TRBV27 combines with J gene TRBJ2-1; unclear D gene. Trimming shortened V by 2 bases and J by 8 bases, and 19 bases separated the two germline ends. CDR3 length: 16 residues. Looked up from germline, CDR1 is MNHEY and CDR2 is SMNVEV (reference sequence). CDR3 region: CASSLTAGPLSDEQFF. CDR3 nucleotide sequence: TGTGCCAGCAGTTTAACAGCAGGACCCTTAAGCGATGAGCAGTTCTTC.

The CDR3 spells CASSEGVADSYEQYF. For the CDR3, the DNA is TGTGCCAGCAGTGAGGGGGTAGCGGACTCCTACGAGCAGTACTTC. The rearrangement links TRBV27 to TRBJ2-7; D tentatively reads TRBD1 or TRBD2 (6 bases each). Germline-derived CDR1 and CDR2 are MNHEY and SMNVEV (reference sequence). The CDR3 spans 15 residues. Between the trimmed V and J ends, which lost 5 bases and 0 bases, there was a span of 14 bases.

This clone was recorded once. The rearrangement uses TRBV5-6 and TRBJ2-3, with TRBD2 identical over 10 bases. Trimming took 2 bases from V and 1 from J; bases not matched to a gene: 1. Per germline, CDR1 SGHDT and CDR2 YYEEEE. The CDR3 is 15 amino acids. CDR3 protein: CASSLTSGGTDTQYF. The CDR3 DNA sequence: TGTGCCAGCAGCTTAACTAGCGGGGGCACAGATACGCAGTATTTT.

The count of this clone is one. The chain is built from TRBV30 and TRBJ2-1; 8 positions match TRBD1. J lost 1 base, V lost 6 bases, and 8 bases had no gene match. The CDR3 has 15 residues. CDR1 is GTSNPN, CDR2 SVGIG, per germline (reference sequence). The chain's CDR3 is CACPQGAESYNEQFF. The CDR3 bases are TGTGCCTGCCCGCAGGGGGCGGAATCCTACAATGAGCAGTTCTTC.

The CDR3: CASSEWQFQVHNSPLHF. The DNA of the CDR3 is TGTGCCAGCAGTGAATGGCAGTTCCAGGTCCATAATTCACCCCTCCACTTT. The chain has TRBV2 and TRBJ1-6; unclear D gene. CDR3 length: 17 residues. The V and J ends lost 2 bases and 5 bases respectively, with 16 bases between them. Germline values: CDR1 SNHLY, CDR2 FYNNEI.

The CDR3 nucleotides read TGTGCCAGCAGTTCGAGGGACAGGGGAGCGGTAGTTATTAGCTCGAACACCGGGGAGCTGTTTTTT. This gives the protein CASSSRDRGAVVISSNTGELFF. The rearrangement uses TRBV6-7 and TRBJ2-2; 10 positions match TRBD1. TRBV6-7 has ORF status, its function being uncertain. The CDR3 has 22 amino acids. J gave up 0 bases and V 4 bases, and 20 bases lay outside the gene matches.

This clone occurred once. The identical CDR3 is also encoded by other nucleotide sequences in the sample. CDR3 protein: CASSISGGAYEQYF. The DNA for the CDR3 is TGTGCCAGTAGTATTTCCGGCGGCGCCTACGAGCAGTACTTC. The rearrangement uses TRBV19 and TRBJ2-7; no definite D call. Trimming left V 3 bases short and J 2 bases short, with 11 bases between. The germline gives CDR1 LNHDA, CDR2 SQIVND (reference sequence). The CDR3 runs 14 residues.

This CDR3 reads CASSENRGRGYTF. CDR3 DNA: TGTGCCAGCAGTGAGAACAGGGGACGAGGCTACACCTTC. The chain links TRBV6-1 to TRBJ1-2, with 7 bases aligning to TRBD1. V trimming: 3 bases; J trimming: 8 bases; junction bases outside the gene matches: 6. The CDR3 has 13 amino acids. Germline V lookup: CDR1 MNHNS, CDR2 SASEGT.